This T cell receptor (beta chain) was sequenced during a study of T cells in Graves' hyperthyroidism and ophthalmopathy. This clonotype was detected many times. The antigen is not known. The CDR3 loop spans 15 amino acids. CDR1 and CDR2 from the germline V gene are SGHRS and YFSETQ. Trimming stripped 2 bases from V and 0 bases from J, with 9 bases between. Clinical Activity Scores of at least 3, NOSPECS grades of at least 4 and durations under 3 months characterized ophthalmopathy patients. Researchers barred patients who had uncontrolled infection, other autoimmune disease, pregnancy or lactation. General study results and limits: Expanded thyroid clonotypes (above 0.001) were mostly also found in blood.

Amplification targeted TCR beta CDR3 regions from RNA transcripts. The study used the HTBI primer set for a first-round RT-PCR of the TCR CDR3. TCRdb reanalysed the multiplex PCR reads using MiXCR and keeps one entry per CDR3 protein. Here the sample spans approximately 610,000 distinct CDR3 sequences, about 15% being singletons. The J gene is TRBJ2-1, the V gene TRBV5-1, with a tentative D call TRBD1 (5 bases). Sequencing input: blood. The source is a middle-aged woman with Graves' ophthalmopathy. CDR3 nucleotides: TGCGCCAGCAGCTTTCAAGGGGACTCCTACAATGAGCAGTTCTTC. It codes for CASSFQGDSYNEQFF.